The 3 T cell receptor beta chains in this list originate from one sample, sequenced in a study of T cell repertoires in cytomegalovirus infection. No antigen is known for these receptors. TCRdb reprocessed the reads via MiXCR and lists one record per CDR3 protein. The table shows 700,000 to 950,000 distinct CDR3 sequences, with roughly 33% occurring only once. The sample here was cultured CD8+ T cells from PBMCs, taken from culture after CMV antigen stimulation. These receptors originate from a human donor in good health (CMV status not recorded). Some clones in this sample may be carry-over from other donors' samples.

The chain links TRBV10-2 to TRBJ1-1, with 7 bases fitting TRBD1. This CDR3 spans 15 amino acids. V gave up 0 bases and J gave up 2 bases; unmatched junction bases: 3. Germline loops: CDR1 WSHSY, CDR2 SAAADI. CDR3 region: CASSESEGANTEAFF. CDR3 nucleotides: TGCGCCAGCAGTGAGTCCGAGGGGGCTAACACTGAAGCTTTCTTT.

This clonotype was found many times. The chain uses TRBV7-9 and TRBJ2-1, with 10 bases lining up with TRBD1. Germline CDR1 SEHNR, CDR2 FQNEAQ (reference sequence). The CDR3 runs 15 residues. With V trimmed by 5 bases and J by 9 bases, 10 bases remained unmatched. CDR3 nucleotide sequence: TGTGCCAGCAGCAACTCCGGGACAGGGGTGGGTGAGCAGTTCTTC. Its translation is CASSNSGTGVGEQFF.

This clonotype was seen more than once but under ten times. This chain links TRBV5-1 with TRBJ2-6; D unclear. CDR1 is SGHRS, CDR2 YFSETQ, per germline. V lost 4 bases and J 2 bases, leaving 4 bases between the germline ends. The CDR3 extends over 13 amino acids. CDR3 residues: CASSGTGANVLTF. The DNA of the CDR3 is TGCGCCAGCAGCGGGACTGGGGCCAACGTCCTGACTTTC.